A selection of T cell receptor beta chains follows, all from one sample in a study of T cells in localized non-small cell lung cancer. The repertoire was sequenced with immunoSEQ multiplex PCR; TCRdb's copy has only in-frame clones and lacks some. The sample lists roughly 1,300 clones, about 21% occurring once. The material was normal lung tissue next to the tumor, obtained before any cancer treatment. Receptor source: a man between 40 and 70 years old with stage III squamous cell lung carcinoma. Both conserved end residues are part of each CDR3. D genes are given only for firm matches. A row's size may be missing; if present it is once, few, many or a size class.

TRBJ1-5 | TRBV19 | . | . | TGTGCCAGTAGTCCCTGGCGGGATCAGCCCCAGCATTTT | CASSPWRDQPQHF
TRBJ1-2 | TRBV11-3 | TRBD1 | few | TGTGCCAGCAGTGATCACGGGACAGGGGCCCTACGGGGCTACACCTTC | CASSDHGTGALRGYTF
TRBJ1-2 | TRBV11-3 | . | medium-sized | TGTGCCAGCAGAACGACAGGAACTACTCACTATGGCTACACCTTC | CASRTTGTTHYGYTF
TRBJ1-2 | TRBV28 | . | few | TGTGCCAGCAAGCCCCCTCGTAGGGCTGATGGCTACACCTTC | CASKPPRRADGYTF
TRBJ2-6 | TRBV9 | . | . | TGTGCCACCACAGGGTCTGGGGCCAACGTCCTGACTTTC | CATTGSGANVLTF
TRBJ2-5 | TRBV11-3 | . | medium-sized | TGTGCCAGCAGCTTAGTCTCAGGGGTAGGCGAGACCCAGTACTTC | CASSLVSGVGETQYF
TRBJ1-1 | TRBV23-1 | TRBD1 | medium-sized | TGCGCCAGCAGCCAATTCGGACAGGGCTCTGAAGCTTTCTTT | CASSQFGQGSEAFF
TRBJ2-5 | TRBV11-1 | . | few | TGTGCCAGCAGCTTAGTGGTAGGGGTTGGGGAGACCCAGTACTTC | CASSLVVGVGETQYF
TRBJ2-3 | TRBV11-3 | . | . | TGTGCCAGCAGCTTAGACGGGACATCTAGCACAGATACGCAGTATTTT | CASSLDGTSSTDTQYF
TRBJ2-5 | TRBV15 | TRBD2 | once | TGTGCCACCAGCAACCCTGCGGGAGGGGGGAGGACCCAGTACTTC | CATSNPAGGGRTQYF
TRBJ2-2 | TRBV6-8 | . | few | TGTGCCAGCAGTGCCTCGCCCGGGAACGGGGAGCTGTTTTTT | CASSASPGNGELFF
TRBJ2-5 | TRBV29-1 | TRBD1 | . | TGCAGCGTTGGGGACAGGGGACAACCTGGAGAGACCCAGTACTTC | CSVGDRGQPGETQYF
TRBJ2-5 | TRBV28 | TRBD1 | . | TGTGCCAGCAGTTTTTCCCGACAGGGGGTAGGAGAGACCCAGTACTTC | CASSFSRQGVGETQYF
TRBJ2-5 | TRBV11-3 | . | . | TGTGCCAGCAGCCAAGTGCGGGCAGAAAAAGAGACCCAGTACTTC | CASSQVRAEKETQYF
TRBJ2-5 | TRBV9 | TRBD2 | few | TGTGCCAGCAGCGTAGATAGCGGGAGGGGTGAGACCCAGTACTTC | CASSVDSGRGETQYF
TRBJ2-4 | TRBV29-1 | . | . | TGCAGCGTTGACATAGCCAAAAACATTCAGTACTTC | CSVDIAKNIQYF
TRBJ2-1 | TRBV6-8 | . | hyperexpanded | TGTGCCAGCAGTGCTAACCTTGCCCTGGCCTACAATGAGCAGTTCTTC | CASSANLALAYNEQFF
TRBJ1-4 | TRBV6-8 | . | few | TGTGCCAGCACCCGGGGGACGGCCAATGAAAAACTGTTTTTT | CASTRGTANEKLFF
TRBJ2-2 | TRBV6-8 | . | few | TGTGCCAGCAGTCAGGTCTCCGGGGAGCTGTTTTTT | CASSQVSGELFF
TRBJ2-5 | TRBV9 | TRBD2 | . | TGTGCCAGCAGCGTGGACAGCGGGAGAGGAGAGACCCAGTACTTC | CASSVDSGRGETQYF
TRBJ1-1 | TRBV5-1 | TRBD1 | . | TGCGCCAGCAGCCGGACAGGTCTTGACACTGAAGCTTTCTTT | CASSRTGLDTEAFF
TRBJ2-5 | TRBV14 | . | . | TGTGCCAGCAGCCAAAGAGGGACTGCCTACCAAGAGACCCAGTACTTC | CASSQRGTAYQETQYF
TRBJ2-7 | TRBV7-2 | . | large | TGTGCCAGCAGCCCGACTGAAGCCTACGAGCAGTACTTC | CASSPTEAYEQYF
TRBJ2-7 | TRBV6-8 | . | few | TGTGCCAGCAGTTATGGTCCGGGCGGAACAGGGGTATTGGGGGGACTATTCACCTACGAGCAGTACTTC | CASSYGPGGTGVLGGLFTYEQYF
TRBJ1-1 | TRBV5-1 | TRBD1 | . | TGCGCCAGCAGTACCTCAAGACAGGGGAACACTGAAGCTTTCTTT | CASSTSRQGNTEAFF
TRBJ1-1 | TRBV29-1 | . | . | TGCAGCGTTGAAGAAGGGGGATCTGAAGCTTTCTTT | CSVEEGGSEAFF
TRBJ2-7 | TRBV6-8 | TRBD2 | . | TGTGCCAGCAGCCGGGGACGGAGCGGGGGTTTAAACGAGCAGTACTTC | CASSRGRSGGLNEQYF
TRBJ2-3 | TRBV6-8 | . | . | TGTGCCAGCAGGAATACTAGGGGAGGAGATACGCAGTATTTT | CASRNTRGGDTQYF
TRBJ2-7 | TRBV6-8 | . | medium-sized | TGTGCCAGCAGTTACGGCGCTAGAGGTTACGAGCAGTACTTC | CASSYGARGYEQYF
TRBJ1-1 | TRBV7-8 | . | . | TGTGCCAGCAGCTTATACAGGGAGACTGAAGCTTTCTTT | CASSLYRETEAFF
TRBJ1-2 | TRBV7-6 | . | few | TGTGCCAGCAGCTTCGGGGATCCAACTAACTATGGCTACACCTTC | CASSFGDPTNYGYTF
TRBJ1-1 | TRBV6-8 | TRBD1 | few | TGTGCCAGCAGGCAATGGACAGGGGGATTGAACACTGAAGCTTTCTTT | CASRQWTGGLNTEAFF
TRBJ2-3 | TRBV29-1 | . | . | TGCAGCGTCGGGACATGGGAACTTACTAGCACAGATACGCAGTATTTT | CSVGTWELTSTDTQYF
TRBJ1-4 | TRBV9 | TRBD1 | . | TGTGCCAGCAGTGGGGACAGGAATGAAAAACTGTTTTTT | CASSGDRNEKLFF
TRBJ1-5 | TRBV9 | TRBD1 | few | TGTGCCAGCAGGGACCCGGACAGGGGGCTAAGCAATCAGCCCCAGCATTTT | CASRDPDRGLSNQPQHF
TRBJ2-5 | TRBV6-8 | . | medium-sized | TGTGCCAGCAGTGAGGAGGCAAGCGGCAACTGGTACTTC | CASSEEASGNWYF
TRBJ2-7 | TRBV7-5 | . | . | TGTGCCAGCAGCTTAGGCGTAGGTGGGTCCTACGAGCAGTACTTC | CASSLGVGGSYEQYF
TRBJ1-2 | TRBV9 | . | medium-sized | TGTGCCAGCAGCCTGACAAGCGGCTATGGCTACACCTTC | CASSLTSGYGYTF